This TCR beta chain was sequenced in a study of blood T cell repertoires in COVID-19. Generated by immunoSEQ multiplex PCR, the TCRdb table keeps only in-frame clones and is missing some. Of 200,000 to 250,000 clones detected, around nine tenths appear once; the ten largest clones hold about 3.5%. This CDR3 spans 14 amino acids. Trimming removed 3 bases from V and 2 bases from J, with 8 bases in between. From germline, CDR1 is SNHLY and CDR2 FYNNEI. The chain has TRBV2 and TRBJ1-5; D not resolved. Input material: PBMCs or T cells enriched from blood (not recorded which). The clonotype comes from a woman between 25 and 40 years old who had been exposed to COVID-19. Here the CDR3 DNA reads TGTGCCAGCAGTGATGGGAGGGGCAATCAGCCCCAGCATTTT. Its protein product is CASSDGRGNQPQHF.